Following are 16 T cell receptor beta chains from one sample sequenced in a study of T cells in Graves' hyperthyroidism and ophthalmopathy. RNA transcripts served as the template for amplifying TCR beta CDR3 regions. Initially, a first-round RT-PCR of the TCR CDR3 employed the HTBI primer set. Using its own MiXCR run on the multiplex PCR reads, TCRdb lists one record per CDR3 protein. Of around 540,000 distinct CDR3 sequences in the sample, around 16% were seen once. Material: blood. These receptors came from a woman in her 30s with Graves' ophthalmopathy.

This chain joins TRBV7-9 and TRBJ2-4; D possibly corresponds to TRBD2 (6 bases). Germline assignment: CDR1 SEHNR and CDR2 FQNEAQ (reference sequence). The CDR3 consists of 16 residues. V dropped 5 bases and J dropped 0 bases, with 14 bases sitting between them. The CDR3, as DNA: TGTGCCAGCAGCCGCGAGAAGGGACTAGCCAAAAACATTCAGTACTTC. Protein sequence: CASSREKGLAKNIQYF.

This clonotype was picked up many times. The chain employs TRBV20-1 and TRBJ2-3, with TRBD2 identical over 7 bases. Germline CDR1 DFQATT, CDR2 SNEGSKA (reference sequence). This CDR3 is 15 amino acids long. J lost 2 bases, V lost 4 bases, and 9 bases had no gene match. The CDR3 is CSAMTWGGPTDTQYF. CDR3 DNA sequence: TGCAGTGCTATGACGTGGGGAGGGCCCACAGATACGCAGTATTTT.

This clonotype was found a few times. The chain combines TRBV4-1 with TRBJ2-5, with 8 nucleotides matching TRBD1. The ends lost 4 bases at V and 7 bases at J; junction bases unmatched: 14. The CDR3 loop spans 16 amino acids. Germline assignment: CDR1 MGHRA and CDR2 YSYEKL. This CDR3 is CASSPIVGYGQGTQYF. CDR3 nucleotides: TGCGCCAGCAGCCCGATAGTAGGATACGGACAGGGGACCCAGTACTTC.

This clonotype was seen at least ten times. CDR3 amino acids: CAWRTGSNYGYTF. The CDR3 bases are TGTGCCTGGAGGACAGGATCAAACTATGGCTACACCTTC. J is TRBJ1-2 and V is TRBV30, with D possibly matching TRBD1 (6 bases). The CDR3 is 13 amino acids. Germline loops: CDR1 GTSNPN, CDR2 SVGIG (reference sequence). Trimming removed 3 bases from V and 2 bases from J, with 10 bases in between.

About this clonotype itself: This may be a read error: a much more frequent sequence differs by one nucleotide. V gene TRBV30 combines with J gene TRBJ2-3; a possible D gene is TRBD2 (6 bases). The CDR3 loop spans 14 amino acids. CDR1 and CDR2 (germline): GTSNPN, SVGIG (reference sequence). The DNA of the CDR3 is TGTGCCTGGACCCCAGGGAGCGGGTCGGATACGCAGTGTTTT. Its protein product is CAWTPGSGSDTQCF.

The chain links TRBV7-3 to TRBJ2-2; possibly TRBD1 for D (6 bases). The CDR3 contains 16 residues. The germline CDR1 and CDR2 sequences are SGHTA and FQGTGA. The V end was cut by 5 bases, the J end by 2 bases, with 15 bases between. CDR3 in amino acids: CASSPKGRGNTGELFF. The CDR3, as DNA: TGTGCCAGCAGCCCAAAGGGCAGGGGTAACACCGGGGAGCTGTTTTTT.

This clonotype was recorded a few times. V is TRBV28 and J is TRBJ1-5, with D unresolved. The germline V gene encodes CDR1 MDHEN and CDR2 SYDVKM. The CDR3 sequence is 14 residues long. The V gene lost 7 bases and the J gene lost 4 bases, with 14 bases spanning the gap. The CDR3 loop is CASTPSGRNQPQHF. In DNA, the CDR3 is TGTGCCAGCACGCCCAGCGGGCGAAATCAGCCCCAGCATTTT.

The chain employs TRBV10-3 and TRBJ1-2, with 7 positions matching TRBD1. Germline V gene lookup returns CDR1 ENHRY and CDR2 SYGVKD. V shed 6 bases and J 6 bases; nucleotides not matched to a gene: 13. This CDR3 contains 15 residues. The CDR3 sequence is CAISYASQGSDGYTF. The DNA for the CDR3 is TGTGCCATCAGCTATGCGTCACAGGGGAGCGATGGCTACACCTTC.

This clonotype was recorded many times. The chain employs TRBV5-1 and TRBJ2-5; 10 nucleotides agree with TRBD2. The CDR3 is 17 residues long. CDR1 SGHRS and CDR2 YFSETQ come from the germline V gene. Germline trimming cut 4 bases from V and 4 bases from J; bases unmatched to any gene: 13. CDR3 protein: CASSKLKTSGFAETQYF. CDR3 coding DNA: TGCGCCAGCAGCAAGTTAAAGACTAGCGGGTTTGCAGAGACCCAGTACTTC.

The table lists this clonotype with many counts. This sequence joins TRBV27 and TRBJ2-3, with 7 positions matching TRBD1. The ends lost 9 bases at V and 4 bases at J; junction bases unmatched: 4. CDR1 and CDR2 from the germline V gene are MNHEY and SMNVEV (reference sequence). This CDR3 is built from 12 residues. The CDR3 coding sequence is TGTGCCAGAACAGGGGTGGCAGATACGCAGTATTTT. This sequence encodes CARTGVADTQYF.

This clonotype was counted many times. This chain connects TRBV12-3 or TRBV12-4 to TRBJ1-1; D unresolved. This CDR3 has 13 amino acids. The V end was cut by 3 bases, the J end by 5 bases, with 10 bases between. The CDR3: CASSLVGYTEAFF. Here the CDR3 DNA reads TGTGCCAGCAGTTTGGTGGGTTATACTGAAGCTTTCTTT.

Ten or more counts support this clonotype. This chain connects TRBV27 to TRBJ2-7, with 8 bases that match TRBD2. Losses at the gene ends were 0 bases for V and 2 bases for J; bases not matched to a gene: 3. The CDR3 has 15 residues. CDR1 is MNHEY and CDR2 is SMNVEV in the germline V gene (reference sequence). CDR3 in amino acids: CASSLSSAGAYEQYF. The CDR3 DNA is TGTGCCAGCAGTTTATCTTCAGCGGGAGCCTACGAGCAGTACTTC.

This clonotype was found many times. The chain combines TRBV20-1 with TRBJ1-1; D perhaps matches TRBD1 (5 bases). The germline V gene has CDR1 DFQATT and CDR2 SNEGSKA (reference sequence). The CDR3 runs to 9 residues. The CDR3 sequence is CRPTDEAFF. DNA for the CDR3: TGCAGACCGACAGATGAAGCTTTCTTT.

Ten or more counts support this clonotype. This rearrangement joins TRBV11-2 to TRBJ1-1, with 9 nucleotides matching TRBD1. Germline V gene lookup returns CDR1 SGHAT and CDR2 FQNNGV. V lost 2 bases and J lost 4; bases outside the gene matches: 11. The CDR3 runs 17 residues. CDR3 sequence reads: CASSLLQGAQGFTEAFF. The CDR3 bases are TGTGCCAGCAGCTTATTACAGGGGGCGCAGGGATTCACTGAAGCTTTCTTT.

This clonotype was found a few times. The CDR3 is CASSYGLETGELFF. The DNA of the CDR3 is TGTGCCAGCAGCTACGGACTAGAGACCGGGGAGCTGTTTTTT. The chain carries TRBV2 and TRBJ2-2; TRBD2 matches 7 bases. CDR1 is SNHLY and CDR2 is FYNNEI in the germline V gene. The CDR3 totals 14 residues. Germline trimming cut 6 bases from V and 5 bases from J; bases unmatched to any gene: 6.

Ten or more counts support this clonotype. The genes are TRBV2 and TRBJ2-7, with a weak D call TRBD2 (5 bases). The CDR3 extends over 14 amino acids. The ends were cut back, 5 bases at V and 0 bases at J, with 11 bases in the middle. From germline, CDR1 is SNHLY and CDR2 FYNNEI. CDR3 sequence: CASSLLRGSYEQYF. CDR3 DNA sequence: TGTGCCAGCAGTCTATTACGGGGCTCCTACGAGCAGTACTTC.